One and the same sample provided the 32 T cell receptor beta chains below, sequenced in a study of T-cell memory formation after mild COVID-19. TCRdb called the 5' RACE reads again in MiXCR, with one record for every CDR3 protein. The profile covers a few hundred thousand distinct CDR3 sequences, with roughly 20% appearing a single time and roughly a fifth taken by the ten largest. Sample: PBMCs or a T cell subset sorted from them (not recorded which). These receptor sequences come from a man aged 18-30 years who had mild COVID-19 (a few samples of this study predate the infection). Cell type and time point are not known.

The chain combines TRBV20-1 with TRBJ2-5; no reliable D call. This CDR3 contains 11 residues. The germline CDR1 and CDR2 sequences are DFQATT and SNEGSKA (reference sequence). V was shortened by 4 bases and J by 6 bases, with 9 bases between the two germline ends. CDR3 in DNA: TGCAGTGCTAAACCCTTCCAGACCCAGTACTTC. It is translated as CSAKPFQTQYF.

The V gene is TRBV6-1, the J gene TRBJ2-3; no firm D call. Germline V gene sequence: CDR1 MNHNS, CDR2 SASEGT. V lost 11 bases to trimming and J lost 2 bases, with 11 bases between them. This CDR3 is 12 amino acids long. In DNA form, the CDR3 reads TGTGCCGGTGGCTTCGACACAGATACGCAGTATTTT. This encodes CAGGFDTDTQYF.

Only a few counts were recorded for this clonotype. The gene calls are TRBV12-3 or TRBV12-4 and TRBJ2-7, with D perhaps given as TRBD1 or TRBD2 (6 bases each). V was clipped by 6 bases and J by 0 bases, with 12 bases between them. The CDR3 is 14 residues long. The CDR3, as DNA: TGTGCCAGCAGCCAGAGGGGGGTCTCCTACGAGCAGTACTTC. This translates into CASSQRGVSYEQYF.

This clonotype was picked up many times. The chain carries TRBV12-3 or TRBV12-4 and TRBJ2-1; 9 bases match TRBD2. The CDR3 is made up of 15 amino acids. V was pared by 7 bases and J by 2 bases, with 6 bases of the junction left unmatched. The CDR3 reads CASTQTSGPYNEQFF. For the CDR3, the DNA is TGTGCCAGCACCCAGACTAGCGGACCCTACAATGAGCAGTTCTTC.

The V and J genes are TRBV6-2 or TRBV6-3 and TRBJ1-5; 7 nucleotides line up with TRBD1. Unmatched junction bases numbered 6, after V lost 4 bases and J lost 6 bases. The V gene's germline CDR1 is MNHEY and CDR2 SVGEGT. There are 14 residues in the CDR3. CDR3 DNA sequence: TGTGCCAGCAGTTTTCTGACAGGGACTCAGCCCCAGCATTTT. The encoded protein is CASSFLTGTQPQHF.

This clonotype was detected many times. The V and J genes are TRBV10-3 and TRBJ2-5; tentative D call: TRBD2 (6 bases). Germline assignment: CDR1 ENHRY and CDR2 SYGVKD. This CDR3 has 16 residues. Trimming removed 5 bases at V and 4 bases at J, with 20 bases between. CDR3 loop: CAISSLTGLPSETQYF. The CDR3 nucleotides are TGTGCCATCAGTTCCCTCACGGGACTCCCGTCAGAGACCCAGTACTTC.

The rearrangement links TRBV7-2 to TRBJ1-2; D is ambiguous. This CDR3 comprises 13 residues. Trimming took 3 bases from V and 8 from J, leaving 13 bases between them. CDR1 is SGHTA and CDR2 is FQGNSA in the germline V gene. As DNA, the CDR3 is TGTGCCAGCAGCTTTTACATCTCCGAGGGCTACACCTTC. It codes for CASSFYISEGYTF.

The sample holds many counts of this clonotype. V and J are TRBV13 and TRBJ2-3, with D hard to call. The CDR3 runs 11 residues. V was pared by 2 bases and J by 13 bases, with 10 bases between. From germline, CDR1 is PRHDT and CDR2 FYEKMQ (reference sequence). CDR3: CASSLNGPEYF. CDR3 in DNA: TGTGCCAGCAGCTTAAATGGTCCGGAGTATTTT.

This rearrangement joins TRBV2 to TRBJ1-5; no definite D call. CDR3 length equals 14 residues. Germline CDR1 is SNHLY and CDR2 is FYNNEI. The germline V and J ends were trimmed by 6 bases and 4 bases, with 13 bases remaining between them. The chain's CDR3 is CASSGVTTNQPQHF. CDR3 DNA: TGTGCCAGCAGCGGCGTGACAACGAATCAGCCCCAGCATTTT.

The chain links TRBV5-1 to TRBJ2-7, with D possibly matching TRBD2 (5 bases). The CDR3 length is 13 residues. Germline V gene data show CDR1 as SGHRS and CDR2 as YFSETQ. Between the trimmed V and J ends, which lost 3 bases and 4 bases, there was a span of 11 bases. This chain's CDR3 is CASSYGEIYEQYF. In DNA form, the CDR3 reads TGCGCCAGCAGCTACGGGGAGATATACGAGCAGTACTTC.

V and J are TRBV7-2 and TRBJ2-7; perhaps TRBD2 as D (5 bases). V gave up 5 bases and J gave up 4 bases, with 12 bases separating them. CDR1 SGHTA and CDR2 FQGNSA come from the germline V gene. This CDR3 comprises 13 residues. The DNA for the CDR3 is TGTGCCAGCAGCCCTCCAGCGGCATACGAGCAGTACTTC. Its protein is CASSPPAAYEQYF. Full variable domain (outside the CDR3, taken from reference TRBV7-2 and TRBJ2-7): GAGVSQSPSNKVTEKGKDVELRCDPISGHTALYWYRQSLGQGLEFLIYFQGNSAPDKSGLPSDRFSAERTGGSVSTLTIQRTQQEDSAVYLCASSPPAAYEQYFGPGTRLTVT.

The rearrangement links TRBV4-1 to TRBJ2-5; D remains unclear. Germline V gene lookup returns CDR1 MGHRA and CDR2 YSYEKL. V gave up 4 bases and J gave up 1 base, with 10 bases separating them. The CDR3 is 14 amino acids. For the CDR3, the DNA is TGCGCCAGCAGCCCGGGCGAATTCCAAGAGACCCAGTACTTC. The encoded protein is CASSPGEFQETQYF.

The rearrangement links TRBV3-1 to TRBJ2-1; 10 positions match TRBD1. V dropped 4 bases and J dropped 6; count of bases not matched to a gene: 6. Germline V CDR1 and CDR2: LGHDT, YNNKEL (reference sequence). The CDR3 runs to 15 residues. CDR3 in amino acids: CASSPRTGGFNEQFF. As DNA, the CDR3 is TGTGCCAGCAGCCCCCGGACAGGGGGTTTCAATGAGCAGTTCTTC.

This clonotype was observed a handful of times. V gene TRBV3-1 combines with J gene TRBJ1-3, with no clear D. Germline-derived CDR1 and CDR2 are LGHDT and YNNKEL (reference sequence). The CDR3 covers 13 residues. Between the trimmed V and J ends, which lost 3 bases and 4 bases, there was a span of 7 bases. CDR3 DNA sequence: TGTGCCAGCAGCCATATGGTCGGAAACACCATATATTTT. Amino acids: CASSHMVGNTIYF. The variable domain in full, with the rest retrieved from reference TRBV3-1 and TRBJ1-3, is DTAVSQTPKYLVTQMGNDKSIKCEQNLGHDTMYWYKQDSKKFLKIMFSYNNKELIINETVPNRFSPKSPDKAHLNLHINSLELGDSAVYFCASSHMVGNTIYFGEGSWLTVV.

This clonotype turned up a few times. In DNA, the CDR3 is TGCGCCAGCAGCTTGGCCGGGAACAACCCCTCCTACGAGCAGTACTTC. Translating gives CASSLAGNNPSYEQYF. J is TRBJ2-7 and V is TRBV5-1, with D tentatively TRBD2 (5 bases). Per germline, CDR1 SGHRS and CDR2 YFSETQ. The V end lost 0 bases, the J end lost 0 bases, and 13 bases lay between the germline ends. The CDR3 totals 16 residues.

The table lists this clonotype with a few counts. The rearrangement uses TRBV20-1 and TRBJ2-7; D is undetermined. V lost 3 bases and J lost 1, with 4 bases in between. CDR3 length: 11 residues. CDR1 is DFQATT and CDR2 is SNEGSKA in the germline V gene (reference sequence). The CDR3 DNA is TGCAGTGCTAGCATTTCCTACGAGCAGTACGTC. Translation gives CSASISYEQYV.

V is TRBV7-8 and J is TRBJ2-5; maybe TRBD2 (5 bases). CDR3 length: 14 residues. V lost 3 bases, J lost 3 bases, and 11 bases lay in between. Germline assignment: CDR1 SGHVS and CDR2 FQNEAQ. CDR3 in amino acids: CASSFAAREETQYF. CDR3 sequence (DNA): TGTGCCAGCAGCTTCGCAGCGAGGGAAGAGACCCAGTACTTC.

This clonotype was seen a handful of times. This chain uses TRBV5-6 with TRBJ2-3, with 11 bases aligning to TRBD2. V shed 0 bases and J 3 bases; nucleotides not matched to a gene: 3. The CDR3 totals 16 residues. The germline gives CDR1 SGHDT, CDR2 YYEEEE. The CDR3: CASSLGLAGPTDTQYF. For the CDR3, the DNA is TGTGCCAGCAGCTTGGGACTAGCGGGGCCTACAGATACGCAGTATTTT.

The CDR3 loop reads CASSSAENTEAFF. DNA of the CDR3: TGTGCCAGCAGTTCGGCAGAGAACACTGAAGCTTTCTTT. The chain is built from TRBV6-6 and TRBJ1-1; no clear D gene. The V gene's germline CDR1 is MNHNY and CDR2 SVGAGI (reference sequence). The CDR3 is 13 residues long. Trimming pared 4 bases from V and 1 base from J, leaving 7 bases between.

The chain recombines TRBV4-1 with TRBJ2-7, with D hard to call. This CDR3 contains 13 residues. Germline V CDR1 and CDR2: MGHRA, YSYEKL. The V and J ends lost 2 bases and 6 bases respectively, with 11 bases between them. CDR3 loop: CASSQRALREQYF. The CDR3 DNA reads as TGCGCCAGCAGCCAACGGGCATTACGCGAGCAGTACTTC.

This clonotype was counted between two and nine times. This rearrangement joins TRBV2 to TRBJ2-5; D unresolved. The V end lost 6 bases, the J end lost 3 bases, and 2 bases lay between the germline ends. Germline values: CDR1 SNHLY, CDR2 FYNNEI. CDR3 length: 10 residues. The DNA for the CDR3 is TGTGCCAGCAGGAAAGAGACCCAGTACTTC. Translation: CASRKETQYF.

This clonotype was detected ten times or more. The chain uses TRBV4-1 and TRBJ2-5; 7 bases line up with TRBD1. Germline V gives CDR1 MGHRA, CDR2 YSYEKL. The CDR3 runs to 14 residues. The V segment lost 2 bases and the J segment 5 bases; nucleotides outside the gene matches: 5. CDR3 DNA: TGCGCCAGCAGCCAATACGAGGGACAGGAGACCCAGTACTTC. Its protein product is CASSQYEGQETQYF.

J is TRBJ1-1 and V is TRBV4-1, with D uncertain. Trimming removed 0 bases from V and 2 bases from J, with 7 bases in between. This CDR3 region has 14 residues. The germline gives CDR1 MGHRA, CDR2 YSYEKL. Here the CDR3 DNA reads TGCGCCAGCAGCCAAGATGAGGGTAACACTGAAGCTTTCTTT. It is translated as CASSQDEGNTEAFF.

This clonotype was detected many times. V usage is TRBV5-1 and J usage is TRBJ1-5; D is unresolved. This CDR3 contains 13 residues. Germline-derived CDR1 and CDR2 are SGHRS and YFSETQ. The V and J ends lost 4 bases and 4 bases respectively, with 9 bases between them. CDR3 bases: TGCGCCAGCAGCCTCAACGGGAATCAGCCCCAGCATTTT. Translated, it gives CASSLNGNQPQHF.

This clonotype was seen only a few times. This chain links TRBV20-1 with TRBJ1-1; TRBD1 agrees at 7 bases. CDR1 and CDR2 (germline): DFQATT, SNEGSKA (reference sequence). This CDR3 has 14 residues. V gave up 4 bases and J gave up 0 bases; unmatched junction bases: 5. CDR3 nucleotides: TGCAGTGCTAAAGGGGGCTCCATGAACACTGAAGCTTTCTTT. Encoded protein: CSAKGGSMNTEAFF.

The J gene is TRBJ1-4, the V gene TRBV4-3; 8 bases match TRBD1. The junction had 14 bases not matched to a gene; V was cut back by 2 bases and J by 6 bases. Germline V gives CDR1 LGHNA, CDR2 YSLEER. The CDR3 contains 18 residues. The CDR3 nucleotides read TGCGCCAGCAGCCAATCCATCGGACCTGACAGGGGATATGAAAAACTGTTTTTT. It yields the protein CASSQSIGPDRGYEKLFF.

The chain is built from TRBV7-9 and TRBJ2-7, with D tentatively TRBD2 (6 bases). Germline V gives CDR1 SEHNR, CDR2 FQNEAQ (reference sequence). This CDR3 contains 15 residues. The ends were cut back, 3 bases at V and 0 bases at J, with 12 bases in the middle. CDR3 nucleotides: TGTGCCAGCAGCTTTGGGAGGAGAAACTCCTACGAGCAGTACTTC. This gives the protein CASSFGRRNSYEQYF.

The chain links TRBV7-2 to TRBJ2-5; a weak D match, TRBD2 (5 bases). Germline values: CDR1 SGHTA, CDR2 FQGNSA. This CDR3 region has 14 residues. V lost 7 bases and J lost 1, with 13 bases in between. The CDR3 nucleotides are TGTGCCAGCACCCCCCCGAGCGGCCAAGAGACCCAGTACTTC. Translating gives CASTPPSGQETQYF.

The chain joins TRBV6-5 to TRBJ1-1, with D perhaps TRBD1 (5 bases). Germline V gene sequence: CDR1 MNHEY, CDR2 SVGAGI. CDR3 length: 11 residues. V gave up 2 bases and J gave up 11 bases, with 9 bases separating them. The CDR3 region has the DNA TGTGCCAGCAGTTACGGGACTCGGGCTTTCTTT. Amino acids: CASSYGTRAFF.

This clonotype was counted once. This sequence joins TRBV27 and TRBJ2-2, with no clear D. Trimming took 5 bases from V and 6 from J, leaving 7 bases between them. CDR1 and CDR2 from the germline V gene are MNHEY and SMNVEV (reference sequence). The CDR3 sequence is 12 residues long. CDR3 nucleotides: TGTGCCAGCAGTGAGCTGCCCGGGGAGCTGTTTTTT. Translating it yields CASSELPGELFF.

Only a few counts were recorded for this clonotype. The gene calls are TRBV6-2 or TRBV6-3 and TRBJ2-7; 8 bases are a match to TRBD2. This CDR3 has 12 residues. Germline lookup yields CDR1 MNHEY and CDR2 SVGEGT. Trimming cost V 5 bases and J 12 bases; bases outside gene matches: 9. In nucleotides, the CDR3 is TGTGCCAGCAGTCACGGAGCGGGGGCGCGGTACTTC. Protein sequence: CASSHGAGARYF.

V is TRBV20-1 and J is TRBJ1-2; 8 bases fit TRBD1. After removal of 3 bases from V and 1 base from J, the junction contained 7 bases not matched to a gene. This CDR3 is 15 amino acids long. In germline, CDR1 is DFQATT, CDR2 SNEGSKA (reference sequence). The chain's CDR3 is CSARGDRGRNYGYTF. CDR3 coding DNA: TGCAGTGCTAGGGGAGACAGGGGCCGTAACTATGGCTACACCTTC.